Listed below are T cell receptor beta chains from one sample, sequenced in a study of PD-1 blockade in mismatch repair-deficient tumors. TCRdb's copy holds only in-frame clones and misses some; the assay was immunoSEQ multiplex PCR. Of about 24,000 clones detected, 83% appear once; the ten largest clones hold 20%. The source was peripheral blood, collected 12 weeks after starting pembrolizumab. These TCRs come from an adult with mismatch repair-deficient cancer. Each CDR3 is given with its conserved first and last residue. The D gene is left open where the match is weak. The listing skips clone size in some rows; elsewhere it reads once, few, many or a size class.

j_call,v_call,d_call,clone_size,cdr3_nt,cdr3_aa
TRBJ2-7,TRBV29-1,TRBD1,NA,TGCAGCGTACAGGGGGCGACCTTCTACGAGCAGTACTTC,CSVQGATFYEQYF
TRBJ2-7,TRBV2,NA,once,TGTGCCAGCAGTGTAGGGAGTGGAACCTACGAGCAGTACTTC,CASSVGSGTYEQYF
TRBJ2-7,TRBV6-5,TRBD1,NA,TGTGCCAGCAGTTACACGGGGACAGCCTACGAGCAGTACTTC,CASSYTGTAYEQYF
TRBJ2-7,TRBV7-2,NA,NA,TGTGCCAGCAGCTTCTGGGGGGAGAGAGACGAGCAGTACTTC,CASSFWGERDEQYF
TRBJ2-6,TRBV4-2,NA,NA,TGTGCCAGCAGCCAAGAAGACAGCTCTGGGGCCAACGTCCTGACTTTC,CASSQEDSSGANVLTF
TRBJ1-4,TRBV6-5,NA,NA,TGTGCCAGCAGAGGCAGGGGTGCAACTAATGAAAAACTGTTTTTT,CASRGRGATNEKLFF
TRBJ2-2,TRBV6-4,NA,NA,TGTGCCAGCAGTGTACAGCTGCGAGTCACCGGGGAGCTGTTTTTT,CASSVQLRVTGELFF
TRBJ2-1,TRBV5-4,NA,NA,TGTGCCAGCAGCCAGCAGGATGAGCAGTTCTTC,CASSQQDEQFF
TRBJ2-3,TRBV30,NA,NA,TGTGCCTGGAGTGTAACAGATACGCAGTATTTT,CAWSVTDTQYF
TRBJ2-7,TRBV12-5,NA,few,TGTGCTAGTGGTTTGCCGGCGGAGAGTGCCTACGAGCAGTACTTC,CASGLPAESAYEQYF
TRBJ2-5,TRBV11-3,NA,NA,TGTGCCAGCAGCCCCGGGGCGACCTCGCAAGGAGAGACCCAGTACTTC,CASSPGATSQGETQYF
TRBJ2-7,TRBV4-1,NA,NA,TGCGCCAGCAGCCAAGGTAGCAGCCCCAGGGAGCAGTACTTC,CASSQGSSPREQYF
TRBJ2-3,TRBV27,NA,NA,TGTGCCAGCAGTTTCCAGGCTAGCACAGATACGCAGTATTTT,CASSFQASTDTQYF
TRBJ1-4,TRBV2,NA,NA,TGTGCCAGCACTTGGGGAAGGTCTAATGAAAAACTGTTTTTT,CASTWGRSNEKLFF
TRBJ1-1,TRBV12-5,NA,NA,TGTGCTAGTGGTTTAACCGGGAGGGAAGCTTTCTTT,CASGLTGREAFF
TRBJ2-7,TRBV10-3,NA,once,TGTGCCATCAGTGAGTCGGAGTTGATGAGCGGTGGATTCACCTACGAGCAGTACTTC,CAISESELMSGGFTYEQYF
TRBJ1-3,TRBV29-1,NA,NA,TGCAGCGTTGAAGGTCGCTCTGGAAACACCATATATTTT,CSVEGRSGNTIYF
TRBJ2-2,TRBV25-1,NA,large,TGTGCCAGCAGTGACGGGACCCACACCGGGGAGCTGTTTTTT,CASSDGTHTGELFF
TRBJ2-3,TRBV5-1,NA,NA,TGCGCCAGCAGCTTGGTCCCAGATACGCAGTATTTT,CASSLVPDTQYF
TRBJ1-5,TRBV10-3,NA,NA,TGTGCCACACAACCGGGTCCCGATCAGCCCCAGCATTTT,CATQPGPDQPQHF
TRBJ1-6,TRBV5-1,NA,NA,TGCGCCAGCAGCTTGGCCGGTTCAGTGGGCGGTGGTTCACCCCTCCACTTT,CASSLAGSVGGGSPLHF
TRBJ1-1,TRBV28,NA,once,TGTGCCAGCAGTTTACTGAACACTGAAGCTTTCTTT,CASSLLNTEAFF
TRBJ2-5,TRBV4-1,NA,NA,TGCGCCAGCAGCCATACCTGGCGGGACCAAGAGACCCAGTACTTC,CASSHTWRDQETQYF
TRBJ2-1,TRBV5-1,NA,once,TGCGCCAGCAGCTCAGGAGCGGGTGGGGGCTACAATGAGCAGTTCTTC,CASSSGAGGGYNEQFF
TRBJ1-1,TRBV30,NA,NA,TGTGCCTGGAATAGGAACACTGAAGCTTTCTTT,CAWNRNTEAFF
TRBJ2-1,TRBV27,NA,NA,TGTGCCAGGGGGTCAGGCGTAGACAATGAGCAGTTCTTC,CARGSGVDNEQFF
TRBJ2-7,TRBV7-9,NA,NA,TGTGCCAGCAGCTTAGATGGGTCTCTCTACGAGCAGTACTTC,CASSLDGSLYEQYF